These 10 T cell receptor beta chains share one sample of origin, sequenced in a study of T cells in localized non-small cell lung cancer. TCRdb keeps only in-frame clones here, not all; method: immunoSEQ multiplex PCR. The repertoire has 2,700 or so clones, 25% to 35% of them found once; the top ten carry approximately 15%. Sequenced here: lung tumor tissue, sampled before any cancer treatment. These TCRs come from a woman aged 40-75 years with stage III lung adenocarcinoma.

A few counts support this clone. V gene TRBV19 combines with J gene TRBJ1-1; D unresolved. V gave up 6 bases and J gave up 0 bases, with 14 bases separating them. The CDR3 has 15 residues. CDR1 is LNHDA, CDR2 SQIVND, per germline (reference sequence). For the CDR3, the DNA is TGTGCCAGTAGAGACCTGGGGAGAATGAACACTGAAGCTTTCTTT. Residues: CASRDLGRMNTEAFF.

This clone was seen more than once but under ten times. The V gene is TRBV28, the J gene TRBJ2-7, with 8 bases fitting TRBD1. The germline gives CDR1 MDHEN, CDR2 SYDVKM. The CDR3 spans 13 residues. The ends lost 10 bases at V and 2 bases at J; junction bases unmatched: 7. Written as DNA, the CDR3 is TGTGCCATCACCGGGACAGGAGCCTACGAGCAGTACTTC. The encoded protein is CAITGTGAYEQYF.

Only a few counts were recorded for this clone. The DNA for the CDR3 is TGTGCCAGCAGCTCGGGACAGCGGGGTATCACAGATACGCAGTATTTT. Translated: CASSSGQRGITDTQYF. The chain recombines TRBV11-1 with TRBJ2-3; TRBD1 or TRBD2 may be the D gene (7 bases each). The CDR3 covers 16 residues. The V end lost 4 bases, the J end lost 2 bases, and 16 bases lay between the germline ends. The germline V gene encodes CDR1 SGHAT and CDR2 FQDESV (reference sequence).

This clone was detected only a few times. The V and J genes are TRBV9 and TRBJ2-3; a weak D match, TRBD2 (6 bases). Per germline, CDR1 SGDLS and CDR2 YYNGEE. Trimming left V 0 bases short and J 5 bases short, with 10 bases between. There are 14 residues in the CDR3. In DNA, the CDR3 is TGTGCCAGCAGCGTAGTGGGAGCGGGAGATACGCAGTATTTT. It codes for CASSVVGAGDTQYF.

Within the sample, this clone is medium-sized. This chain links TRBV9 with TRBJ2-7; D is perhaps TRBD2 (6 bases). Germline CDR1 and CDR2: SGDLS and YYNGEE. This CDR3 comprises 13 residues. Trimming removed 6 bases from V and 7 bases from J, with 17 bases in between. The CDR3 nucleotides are TGTGCCAGCAAATCGGGACTTCTAGGGGAGCAGTACTTC. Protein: CASKSGLLGEQYF.

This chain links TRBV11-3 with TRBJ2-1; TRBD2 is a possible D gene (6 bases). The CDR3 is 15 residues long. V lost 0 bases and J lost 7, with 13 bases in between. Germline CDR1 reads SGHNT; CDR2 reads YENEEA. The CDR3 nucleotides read TGTGCCAGCAGCTTAGAGTCGGGAGCAGGGAATGAGCAGTTCTTC. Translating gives CASSLESGAGNEQFF.

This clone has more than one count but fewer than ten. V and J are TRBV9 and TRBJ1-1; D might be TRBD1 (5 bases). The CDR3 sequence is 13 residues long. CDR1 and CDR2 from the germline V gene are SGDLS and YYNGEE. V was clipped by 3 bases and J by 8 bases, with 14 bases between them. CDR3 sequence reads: CASSDSVWGEAFF. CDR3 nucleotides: TGTGCCAGCAGCGACTCGGTTTGGGGGGAAGCTTTCTTT. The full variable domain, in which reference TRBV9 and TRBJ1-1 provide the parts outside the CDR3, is DSGVTQTPKHLITATGQRVTLRCSPRSGDLSVYWYQQSLDQGLQFLIQYYNGEERAKGNILERFSAQQFPDLHSELNLSSLELGDSALYFCASSDSVWGEAFFGQGTRLTVV.

The CDR3 region has the DNA TGTGCCAGCAGTTTACAATATAGCAATCAGCCCCAGCATTTT. This codes for CASSLQYSNQPQHF. The rearrangement joins TRBV28 to TRBJ1-5, with D unresolved. V was trimmed by 2 bases and J by 0 bases, leaving 5 bases between them. The CDR3 length is 14 residues. Germline lookup yields CDR1 MDHEN and CDR2 SYDVKM.

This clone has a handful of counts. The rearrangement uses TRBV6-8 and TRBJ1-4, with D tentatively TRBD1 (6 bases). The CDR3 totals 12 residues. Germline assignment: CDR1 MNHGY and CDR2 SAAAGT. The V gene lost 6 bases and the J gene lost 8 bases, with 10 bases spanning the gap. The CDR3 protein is CASRDRSEKLFF. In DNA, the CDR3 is TGTGCCAGCAGGGACAGATCCGAAAAACTGTTTTTT.

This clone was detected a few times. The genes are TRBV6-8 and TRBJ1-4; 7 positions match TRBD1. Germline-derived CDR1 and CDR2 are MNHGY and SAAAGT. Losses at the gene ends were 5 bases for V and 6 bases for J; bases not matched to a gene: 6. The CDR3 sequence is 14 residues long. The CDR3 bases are TGTGCCAGCAGTGAGGCCGGGACAGATGAAAAACTGTTTTTT. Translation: CASSEAGTDEKLFF.